This passage covers 19 T cell receptor beta chains from one sample sequenced in a study of cytomegalovirus exposure and HLA in healthy donors. The PCR made use of 60 Vbeta and 13 Jbeta primers. The repertoire was sequenced with immunoSEQ multiplex PCR; TCRdb's copy has only in-frame clones and lacks some. The sample has 80,000 to 95,000 clones; less than 70% are singletons. The specimen sequenced was PBMCs. The receptors were sampled from a human donor in good health.

Only a few counts were recorded for this clone. V and J are TRBV7-3 and TRBJ2-7; 10 bases fit TRBD1. Germline CDR1 SGHTA, CDR2 FQGTGA. The CDR3 sequence is 13 residues long. V gave up 5 bases and J gave up 6 bases; unmatched junction bases: 4. CDR3 coding DNA: TGTGCCAGCAGCCGGACAGGGGGTAGCGAGCAGTACTTC. Residues: CASSRTGGSEQYF.

This clone was recorded a few times. This rearrangement joins TRBV29-1 to TRBJ2-7; possible D gene TRBD2, 7 bases. The CDR3 consists of 12 residues. Trimming left V 5 bases short and J 6 bases short, with 14 bases between. CDR1 is SQVTM, CDR2 ANQGSEA, per germline. The CDR3 is CSVFRGGAEQYF. In DNA form, the CDR3 reads TGCAGCGTTTTCCGTGGGGGGGCCGAGCAGTACTTC.

V usage is TRBV7-9 and J usage is TRBJ1-6; TRBD1 matches at 7 bases. The CDR3 has 15 residues. The V and J ends lost 1 base and 9 bases, in that order; junction bases with no gene match: 6. The germline CDR1 and CDR2 sequences are SEHNR and FQNEAQ (reference sequence). DNA for the CDR3: TGTGCCAGCAGCTTAGGGACAGGCATGGCTTCACCCCTCCACTTT. This encodes CASSLGTGMASPLHF.

This chain uses TRBV7-2 with TRBJ2-3, with 7 nucleotides matching TRBD2. Trimming cost V 2 bases and J 2 bases; bases outside gene matches: 1. Germline V lookup: CDR1 SGHTA, CDR2 FQGNSA. The CDR3 length is 14 residues. The CDR3 DNA sequence: TGTGCCAGCAGCTTACTAGCGGACACAGATACGCAGTATTTT. This sequence encodes CASSLLADTDTQYF.

The CDR3 DNA sequence: TGTGCCAGCAGCACAGGGACCAATTACAATGAGCAGTTCTTC. Translated, it gives CASSTGTNYNEQFF. The rearrangement links TRBV11-3 to TRBJ2-1; tentative D call: TRBD1 (6 bases). Germline V gives CDR1 SGHNT, CDR2 YENEEA. V was trimmed by 5 bases and J by 4 bases, leaving 12 bases between them. This CDR3 contains 14 residues.

This sequence joins TRBV6-5 and TRBJ2-5; 8 nucleotides agree with TRBD1. The V gene's germline CDR1 is MNHEY and CDR2 SVGAGI. V lost 6 bases, J lost 4 bases, and 10 bases stayed unmatched. This CDR3 is 15 amino acids long. For the CDR3, the DNA is TGTGCCAGCAGCCGCCCAGGACAGGGAGGAGAGACCCAGTACTTC. It encodes CASSRPGQGGETQYF.

This rearrangement joins TRBV9 to TRBJ1-1; 12 nucleotides match TRBD1. Germline CDR1 SGDLS, CDR2 YYNGEE. Unmatched junction bases numbered 18, after V lost 6 bases and J lost 0 bases. This CDR3 spans 20 amino acids. CDR3 DNA sequence: TGTGCCAGCACCGCTTGGGACAGGGGGCGCGGTCCCGACATGAACACTGAAGCTTTCTTT. This translates into CASTAWDRGRGPDMNTEAFF. Full variable domain (remainder filled in from reference TRBV9 and TRBJ1-1): DSGVTQTPKHLITATGQRVTLRCSPRSGDLSVYWYQQSLDQGLQFLIQYYNGEERAKGNILERFSAQQFPDLHSELNLSSLELGDSALYFCASTAWDRGRGPDMNTEAFFGQGTRLTVV.

The genes are TRBV6-5 and TRBJ1-2, with D unclear. The CDR3 loop spans 13 amino acids. Germline V gene data show CDR1 as MNHEY and CDR2 as SVGAGI. V was shortened by 6 bases and J by 2 bases, with 10 bases between the two germline ends. For the CDR3, the DNA is TGTGCCAGCAGCCCCGACGGGAACTATGGCTACACCTTC. It is translated as CASSPDGNYGYTF.

V usage is TRBV7-9 and J usage is TRBJ2-5; 10 bases fit TRBD2. Unmatched junction bases numbered 1, after V lost 1 base and J lost 5 bases. This CDR3 spans 14 amino acids. Germline assignment: CDR1 SEHNR and CDR2 FQNEAQ (reference sequence). The CDR3 here is CASSLGTSGETQYF. The CDR3 coding sequence is TGTGCCAGCAGCTTAGGGACTAGCGGCGAGACCCAGTACTTC.

The chain has TRBV11-2 and TRBJ2-2; no definite D call. CDR1 and CDR2 from the germline V gene are SGHAT and FQNNGV. V dropped 1 base and J dropped 1 base, with 4 bases sitting between them. The CDR3 length is 14 residues. DNA of the CDR3: TGTGCCAGCAGCTTAGCTGTGAACACCGGGGAGCTGTTTTTT. It codes for CASSLAVNTGELFF.

The CDR3 DNA sequence: TGCAGCGTTGCGCCCACAAGCGATCAGCCCCAGCATTTT. This translates into CSVAPTSDQPQHF. The chain couples TRBV29-1 to TRBJ1-5, with D uncertain. V dropped 4 bases and J dropped 5 bases, with 12 bases sitting between them. Looked up from germline, CDR1 is SQVTM and CDR2 is ANQGSEA. The CDR3 is 13 residues long.

The rearrangement joins TRBV13 to TRBJ2-5; 8 nucleotides agree with TRBD2. V shed 3 bases, J shed 4 bases, and the junction held 13 bases outside the gene matches. The CDR3 covers 17 residues. Germline CDR1 is PRHDT and CDR2 is FYEKMQ (reference sequence). CDR3 bases: TGTGCCAGCAGCTTTTCCTCGGGGGGGTCAGGACCAGAGACCCAGTACTTC. Amino acid sequence: CASSFSSGGSGPETQYF. The variable domain in full, with the rest retrieved from reference TRBV13 and TRBJ2-5, is AAGVIQSPRHLIKEKRETATLKCYPIPRHDTVYWYQQGPGQDPQFLISFYEKMQSDKGSIPDRFSAQQFSDYHSELNMSSLELGDSALYFCASSFSSGGSGPETQYFGPGTRLLVL.

The rearrangement joins TRBV7-2 to TRBJ2-1, with 9 bases identical to TRBD2. Germline CDR1 is SGHTA and CDR2 is FQGNSA. V was pared by 4 bases and J by 8 bases, with 12 bases of the junction left unmatched. The CDR3 contains 16 residues. The CDR3 DNA sequence: TGTGCCAGCAGCTATTTATTGGGGCGGGGGGGCTATGAGCAGTTCTTC. It specifies CASSYLLGRGGYEQFF.

The chain employs TRBV4-3 and TRBJ2-5; D not certain. V lost 4 bases and J lost 2, with 14 bases in between. The germline V gene has CDR1 LGHNA and CDR2 YSLEER. This CDR3 has 15 residues. CDR3 loop: CASSPTGSPQETQYF. The CDR3 DNA follows: TGCGCCAGCAGCCCCACCGGGTCACCTCAAGAGACCCAGTACTTC.

The chain recombines TRBV4-3 with TRBJ1-1; 9 bases line up with TRBD1. The germline gives CDR1 LGHNA, CDR2 YSLEER. V gave up 6 bases and J gave up 7 bases; unmatched junction bases: 9. CDR3 length equals 14 residues. CDR3 bases: TGCGCCAGCAGTCTCACAGGGGGCGGGGGTGAAGCTTTCTTT. Protein sequence: CASSLTGGGGEAFF.

The chain combines TRBV19 with TRBJ1-4, with D unclear. CDR1 is LNHDA and CDR2 is SQIVND in the germline V gene (reference sequence). Trimming removed 6 bases from V and 4 bases from J, with 21 bases in between. This CDR3 region has 17 residues. This CDR3 reads CASSAPGAGPGNEKLFF. In DNA, the CDR3 is TGTGCCAGTAGCGCCCCGGGTGCGGGCCCCGGTAATGAAAAACTGTTTTTT. The complete variable domain, with remaining parts taken from reference TRBV19 and TRBJ1-4, reads DGGITQSPKYLFRKEGQNVTLSCEQNLNHDAMYWYRQDPGQGLRLIYYSQIVNDFQKGDIAEGYSVSREKKESFPLTVTSAQKNPTAFYLCASSAPGAGPGNEKLFFGSGTQLSVL.

This chain uses TRBV15 with TRBJ2-1, with a weak D call TRBD1 (5 bases). CDR1 and CDR2 (germline): LNHNV, YYDKDF (reference sequence). The CDR3 loop spans 15 amino acids. V shed 0 bases and J shed 4 bases, with 10 bases lying between them. The CDR3 coding sequence is TGTGCCACCAGCAGAGAGCGACAGAAGTACAATGAGCAGTTCTTC. Translation gives CATSRERQKYNEQFF.

This chain links TRBV7-7 with TRBJ2-7; D perhaps matches TRBD1 (6 bases). The CDR3 loop spans 13 amino acids. V lost 5 bases, J lost 2 bases, and 10 bases lay in between. Germline loops: CDR1 SSHAT, CDR2 FNYEAQ (reference sequence). The CDR3 loop is CASSPQGTYEQYF. The CDR3 nucleotides are TGTGCCAGCAGCCCGCAGGGGACCTACGAGCAGTACTTC. The full variable domain, in which reference TRBV7-7 and TRBJ2-7 provide the parts outside the CDR3, is GAGVSQSPRYKVTKRGQDVTLRCDPISSHATLYWYQQALGQGPEFLTYFNYEAQPDKSGLPSDRFSAERPEGSISTLTIQRTEQRDSAMYRCASSPQGTYEQYFGPGTRLTVT.

This clone was found a few times. The chain links TRBV15 to TRBJ1-6; D is uncertain. In germline, CDR1 is LNHNV, CDR2 YYDKDF (reference sequence). V was shortened by 1 base and J by 5 bases, with 12 bases between the two germline ends. The CDR3 contains 16 residues. CDR3 in DNA: TGTGCCACCAGCAGAGGGGTGCAGGCGAATAATTCACCCCTCCACTTT. It translates to CATSRGVQANNSPLHF.